A selection of T cell receptor beta chains follows, all from one sample in a study of blood T cell repertoires in COVID-19. The table came from immunoSEQ multiplex PCR; TCRdb's copy has only in-frame clones and leaves some out. The repertoire consists of 140,000 or so clones, with 84% occurring once and the leading ten covering about 8%. The sample was peripheral blood. These receptors came from a human donor in a cohort sampled during active COVID-19. CDR3s include the opening cysteine and the closing phenylalanine or tryptophan. A D gene is named only where the DNA matches it firmly. Size is omitted from some rows. Given values are once, few, many or a class for expanded clones.

>TRBJ2-7|.|TRBV5-6|.
CASSLGPRFATYEQYF
TGTGCCAGCAGCTTGGGGCCCAGGTTCGCCACCTACGAGCAGTACTTC
>TRBJ2-1|once|TRBV18|.
CASSPTGSSYNEQFF
TGTGCCAGCTCACCAACAGGGAGCTCCTACAATGAGCAGTTCTTC
>TRBJ1-6|.|TRBV19|.
CASSIGQRKGVGSPLHF
TGTGCCAGTAGTATAGGTCAAAGGAAGGGGGTTGGATCACCCCTCCACTTT
>TRBJ2-7|.|TRBV9|.
CASSVDGLYEQYF
TGTGCCAGCAGCGTCGATGGGCTCTACGAGCAGTACTTC
>TRBJ2-3|.|TRBV7-9|.
CASSPTGPYTQYF
TGTGCCAGCAGTCCGACAGGTCCGTATACGCAGTATTTT
>TRBJ1-6|.|TRBV6-5|.
CASSPNLTPNSPLHF
TGTGCCAGCAGCCCCAATTTGACTCCTAATTCACCCCTCCACTTT
>TRBJ1-5|.|TRBV19|.
CASSLGGDQPQHF
TGTGCCAGTAGTTTAGGGGGGGATCAGCCCCAGCATTTT
>TRBJ1-3|.|TRBV21-1|.
CASSNLWAGPGNTIYF
TGTGCCAGCAGCAACCTATGGGCAGGGCCTGGAAACACCATATATTTT
>TRBJ2-1|.|TRBV10-1|.
CASSESQRQAYNEQFF
TGCGCCAGCAGTGAGTCTCAGCGGCAGGCCTACAATGAGCAGTTCTTC
>TRBJ2-2|once|TRBV27|.
CASSKTVGAPRIAGELFF
TGTGCCAGCAGTAAAACTGTGGGGGCTCCTAGAATTGCCGGGGAGCTGTTTTTT
>TRBJ2-2|.|TRBV7-3|TRBD2
CASSLTSGATNTGELFF
TGTGCCAGCAGCTTAACTAGCGGGGCCACGAACACCGGGGAGCTGTTTTTT
>TRBJ2-2|.|TRBV2|TRBD2
CATSLAGGVTGELFF
TGTGCCACCTCACTAGCGGGGGGGGTCACCGGGGAGCTGTTTTTT
>TRBJ2-3|.|TRBV5-8|.
CASSRGPVDTQYF
TGTGCCAGCAGCAGGGGCCCCGTGGATACGCAGTATTTT
>TRBJ2-5|.|TRBV19|.
CASSSTRRQETQYF
TGTGCCAGTAGTTCCACCAGGCGTCAAGAGACCCAGTACTTC
>TRBJ2-2|.|TRBV7-9|.
CASSVSGGGWNTGELFF
TGTGCCAGCAGCGTTTCGGGTGGGGGCTGGAACACCGGGGAGCTGTTTTTT
>TRBJ2-5|.|TRBV19|TRBD2
CASSTPRLAGGQETQYF
TGTGCCAGTAGTACCCCCCGGCTAGCGGGGGGGCAAGAGACCCAGTACTTC
>TRBJ1-4|.|TRBV5-6|.
CASSPLNEKLFF
TGTGCCAGCAGTCCTCTTAATGAAAAACTGTTTTTT
>TRBJ2-1|.|TRBV20-1|TRBD1
CSASYPGQSFF
TGCAGTGCTAGTTACCCGGGACAGTCGTTCTTC
>TRBJ1-2|once|TRBV28|TRBD1
CASSRGQGLNYGYTF
TGTGCCAGCAGCCGCGGACAGGGCTTAAACTATGGCTACACCTTC
>TRBJ2-3|.|TRBV6-5|TRBD1
CASSPTRGGSDTQYF
TGTGCCAGCAGTCCTACTAGAGGGGGCTCAGATACGCAGTATTTT
>TRBJ2-7|.|TRBV4-1|.
CASSQVNGQKRDYEQYF
TGCGCCAGCAGCCAAGTAAATGGACAGAAGAGAGACTACGAGCAGTACTTC
>TRBJ2-1|.|TRBV24-1|.
CATSDRRGSEMHEQFF
TGTGCCACCAGTGACCGCAGGGGCTCGGAAATGCATGAGCAGTTCTTC
>TRBJ1-2|.|TRBV7-9|.
CASSLGTVTNYGYTF
TGTGCCAGCAGCTTAGGGACAGTGACTAACTATGGCTACACCTTC
>TRBJ1-1|.|TRBV5-1|TRBD1
CASSSDRVNTEAFF
TGCGCCAGCAGCTCGGACAGGGTAAACACTGAAGCTTTCTTT
>TRBJ1-1|.|TRBV18|.
CASSSSDKNTEAFF
TGTGCCAGCTCATCATCGGACAAGAACACTGAAGCTTTCTTT
>TRBJ2-4|once|TRBV7-2|TRBD2
CASSQTSGGAVSKNIQYF
TGTGCCAGCAGCCAGACTAGCGGGGGGGCGGTTTCCAAAAACATTCAGTACTTC
>TRBJ1-1|.|TRBV9|.
CASSVGTAEAFF
TGTGCCAGCAGCGTAGGGACAGCAGAAGCTTTCTTT
>TRBJ2-6|.|TRBV28|TRBD1
CATIRDRLSGANVLTF
TGTGCCACAATCCGGGACAGGCTCTCTGGGGCCAACGTCCTGACTTTC
>TRBJ1-1|.|TRBV11-2|.
CASSLGQGMAVRSAFF
TGTGCCAGCAGCTTAGGTCAGGGTATGGCTGTGCGGTCGGCTTTCTTT
>TRBJ1-2|.|TRBV12-3/TRBV12-4|TRBD1
CASGRQGLLGYTF
TGTGCCAGCGGGCGACAGGGGCTTCTTGGCTACACCTTC